This T cell receptor (beta chain) derives from a study of cytomegalovirus exposure and HLA in healthy donors. Turning to this clone: Its target is unknown.

Whole-study findings and limits: The records held CMV serostatus as the only immune exposure information.

Trimming took 0 bases from V and 2 from J; bases not matched to a gene: 7. The CDR3 runs 18 residues. Germline V lookup: CDR1 MGHRA, CDR2 YSYEKL. Use of 60 Vbeta and 13 Jbeta primers characterized the PCR. Measured with immunoSEQ multiplex PCR; TCRdb has only the in-frame clones, and not every one. This sample carries roughly 99,000 clones, approximately 79% of them seen once, and the ten largest clones take about 3.8%. The clonotype comes from a woman aged 40 to 55 in good health and CMV-seronegative. Sequenced input: PBMCs. The rearrangement links TRBV4-1 to TRBJ1-1, with 12 positions matching TRBD1. The CDR3: CASSQDRGQGARNTEAFF. In DNA form, the CDR3 reads TGCGCCAGCAGCCAAGATCGGGGACAGGGGGCAAGAAACACTGAAGCTTTCTTT.